This T cell receptor beta chain comes out of a study of shared clonotypes between healthy human individuals. The assay was immunoSEQ multiplex PCR, and TCRdb's table has in-frame clones only and misses some. The table has around 560,000 clones, 85% to 95% seen once. As defined, naive CD8 cells were CD45RO-negative and positively selected for CCR7, with terminally differentiated effector memory CD45RA+ cells excluded. The CDR3 covers 14 residues. Germline lookup yields CDR1 MDHEN and CDR2 SYDVKM. The receptor was isolated from a woman in her twenties or thirties in good health. Sequenced material: naive CD8+ T cells sorted from blood. The V gene is TRBV28, the J gene TRBJ2-5; 9 bases fit TRBD1. The last part of the DNA fits TRBJ2-7 better; the J call may be wrong. The DNA for the CDR3 is TGTGCCAGCAGTAATTCCGGGACAGGGTACGAGCAGTACTTC. The encoded protein is CASSNSGTGYEQYF.